This T cell receptor (beta chain) derives from a study of T cell repertoires in cytomegalovirus infection. Background on the study: Shared public TCR beta signatures pointed to both CMV infection and a matching HLA type.

MiXCR, applied by TCRdb to the reads, yields one record per CDR3 protein. The sample shows tens of thousands of distinct CDR3 sequences, 20% to 30% of them seen only once. Study findings and constraints: Summed public TCR beta family frequency identified CMV carriers bearing the relevant HLA. HLA-C-restricted CMV-specific TCR beta clonotypes were dominant in the ex vivo response.

This clonotype has just a few counts. The antigen is undetermined. The receptor comes from a human donor in good health (CMV status not recorded). Some clones in this sample may be carry-over from other donors' samples. This material consisted of CD8+ T cells from cultured PBMCs, taken from culture after CMV antigen stimulation.

The CDR3, as DNA: TGTGCCAGCAGCCGGACCCTAGTAGAGACCCAGTACTTC. This codes for CASSRTLVETQYF. The chain recombines TRBV11-2 with TRBJ2-5; unclear D gene. The V gene's germline CDR1 is SGHAT and CDR2 FQNNGV. Trimming pared 5 bases from V and 4 bases from J, leaving 11 bases between. CDR3 length: 13 residues. The full variable domain, rest sourced from reference TRBV11-2 and TRBJ2-5, is EAGVAQSPRYKIIEKRQSVAFWCNPISGHATLYWYQQILGQGPKLLIQFQNNGVVDDSQLPKDRFSAERLKGVDSTLKIQPAKLEDSAVYLCASSRTLVETQYFGPGTRLLVL.